The rows below give T cell receptor beta chains drawn from one sample of a study of cytomegalovirus exposure and HLA in healthy donors. Here immunoSEQ multiplex PCR was the method, and the copy in TCRdb shows in-frame clones only, minus some. The sample comprises 330,000 or so clones, more than 80% of which are singletons, and roughly 0.8% rests with the top ten. The specimen sequenced was PBMCs. All receptors come from a woman between 18 and 30 years old in good health and CMV-seronegative. Each CDR3 is given with its conserved first and last residue. D genes are given only for firm matches. Expanded clones get a size class; other rows say once, few or many, or leave the size out.

CDR3 length	clone size	D gene	J gene	V gene	CDR3 protein	CDR3 DNA
14	.	TRBD1	TRBJ2-7	TRBV5-1	CASSQGQNSYEQYF	TGCGCCAGCAGCCAGGGACAGAACTCCTACGAGCAGTACTTC
15	.	TRBD2	TRBJ2-1	TRBV28	CASIPSGGPYNEQFF	TGTGCCAGCATCCCCAGCGGGGGGCCTTACAATGAGCAGTTCTTC
14	.	.	TRBJ1-2	TRBV4-1	CASSHVGKLDGYTF	TGCGCCAGCAGCCACGTAGGGAAACTAGATGGCTACACCTTC
13	.	TRBD1	TRBJ1-2	TRBV6-1	CASSRDRGYGYTF	TGTGCCAGCAGTCGGGACAGGGGGTATGGCTACACCTTC
14	.	.	TRBJ2-1	TRBV9	CASSVSSVYNEQFF	TGTGCCAGCAGCGTATCTTCGGTCTACAATGAGCAGTTCTTC
15	.	.	TRBJ2-7	TRBV7-2	CASSLTGTGSYEQYF	TGTGCCAGCAGCTTGACCGGGACTGGATCCTACGAGCAGTACTTC
16	.	.	TRBJ1-2	TRBV13	CASSITGQFNVDGYTF	TGTGCCAGCAGCATAACGGGTCAGTTCAATGTCGATGGCTACACCTTC
15	.	.	TRBJ1-4	TRBV16	CASSPSSATNEKLFF	TGTGCCAGCAGCCCCTCCAGTGCAACTAATGAAAAACTGTTTTTT
15	once	TRBD1	TRBJ2-7	TRBV5-6	CASSFWTGGVSEQYF	TGTGCCAGCAGCTTTTGGACAGGGGGCGTCTCCGAGCAGTACTTC
13	.	.	TRBJ2-7	TRBV2	CASLGQDIYEQYF	TGTGCCAGCCTGGGGCAGGACATCTACGAGCAGTACTTC
13	.	TRBD1	TRBJ2-1	TRBV5-1	CASSGQNYNEQFF	TGCGCCAGCTCGGGACAGAACTACAATGAGCAGTTCTTC
15	once	TRBD2	TRBJ2-7	TRBV6-5	CASSYRREGLYEQYF	TGTGCCAGCAGTTACAGAAGGGAGGGCCTCTACGAGCAGTACTTC